This T cell receptor beta chain was captured in a study of T-cell memory formation after mild COVID-19. This clonotype was counted many times. TCRdb called the 5' RACE reads again in MiXCR, with one record for every CDR3 protein. Of a few hundred thousand distinct CDR3 sequences listed, 15% to 20% were seen once; the top ten hold 22%. The TCR sequence derives from a man between 18 and 29 years old who had mild COVID-19 (a few samples of this study predate the infection). Cell type and time point are not known. Material for sequencing was PBMCs or a T cell subset sorted from them (not recorded which).

CDR3 residues: CASSLYRGTEAFF. CDR3 DNA sequence: TGTGCCAGCAGTTTGTACAGGGGCACTGAAGCTTTCTTT. This chain links TRBV6-5 with TRBJ1-1, with 7 bases that match TRBD1. The CDR3 totals 13 residues. The germline gives CDR1 MNHEY, CDR2 SVGAGI. The ends lost 4 bases at V and 4 bases at J; junction bases unmatched: 3.